The 30 T cell receptor beta chains reported below all come from one sample, sequenced in a study of sequential checkpoint blockade in melanoma. Treatment denoted: randomized to nivolumab then ipilimumab (arm A) or the reverse (arm B). Using immunoSEQ multiplex PCR, the repertoire was profiled, and TCRdb retains in-frame clones only, with some absent. The table includes approximately 21,000 clones, approximately 80% detected once. Specimen: CD8+ T cells sorted from blood (inferred from file names), collected from a patient given nivolumab and ipilimumab in sequence. The receptors originated from a human donor with melanoma.

The CDR3 DNA is TGTGCCAGCAGCGCTCAGGGATTTCGCGATGAGCAGTTCTTC. Amino acids: CASSAQGFRDEQFF. The chain joins TRBV9 to TRBJ2-1, with D tentatively TRBD1 (5 bases). The CDR3 is made up of 14 amino acids. With 3 bases removed from V and 8 bases from J, the gap between germline ends came to 15 bases. Germline V CDR1 and CDR2: SGDLS, YYNGEE.

The chain has TRBV27 and TRBJ2-7, with TRBD2 matching over 7 bases. Germline V gene lookup returns CDR1 MNHEY and CDR2 SMNVEV (reference sequence). With 2 bases clipped from V and 5 bases from J, the junction kept 6 bases outside the gene matches. CDR3 length equals 14 residues. The CDR3 loop is CASSLRGRGDEQYF. Written as DNA, the CDR3 is TGTGCCAGCAGTTTACGGGGGAGGGGTGACGAGCAGTACTTC.

The rearrangement uses TRBV14 and TRBJ1-6; D uncertain. Between the trimmed V and J ends, which lost 1 base and 7 bases, there was a span of 8 bases. Per germline, CDR1 SGHDN and CDR2 FVKESK. This CDR3 contains 14 residues. CDR3 sequence reads: CASSQVSGNSPLHF. In DNA form, the CDR3 reads TGTGCCAGCAGCCAAGTATCGGGAAATTCACCCCTCCACTTT.

The chain carries TRBV28 and TRBJ2-2; D ambiguous. Germline CDR1 MDHEN, CDR2 SYDVKM. The CDR3 spans 14 residues. V lost 3 bases and J 1 base, leaving 6 bases between the germline ends. The CDR3 DNA follows: TGTGCCAGCAGTTTTGGGCAGAACACCGGGGAGCTGTTTTTT. It translates to CASSFGQNTGELFF.

This clone was counted once. J is TRBJ2-3 and V is TRBV27, with D perhaps TRBD2 (6 bases). The CDR3 covers 14 residues. The ends were cut back, 6 bases at V and 4 bases at J, with 14 bases in the middle. Germline loops: CDR1 MNHEY, CDR2 SMNVEV (reference sequence). The CDR3 reads CASSPAGSADTQYF. Here the CDR3 DNA reads TGTGCCAGCAGCCCGGCGGGGTCCGCAGATACGCAGTATTTT.

V and J are TRBV27 and TRBJ2-7; D uncertain. The CDR3 loop spans 13 amino acids. Trimming stripped 2 bases from V and 1 base from J, with 6 bases between. From germline, CDR1 is MNHEY and CDR2 SMNVEV (reference sequence). CDR3 DNA: TGTGCCAGCAGTTTACAGAGGTCCTACGAGCAGTACTTC. Its translation: CASSLQRSYEQYF.

The rearrangement uses TRBV5-3 and TRBJ2-3, with 12 bases matching TRBD1. TRBV5-3 is assigned to the ORF class and has an uncertain function. CDR3 length equals 18 residues. The V segment lost 5 bases and the J segment 5 bases; nucleotides outside the gene matches: 15. DNA for the CDR3: TGTGCCAGAAGGGCGGGACAGGGGGCAGGTGCGGAGGTAGATACGCAGTATTTT. It codes for CARRAGQGAGAEVDTQYF.

The V call is TRBV12-5, the J call TRBJ2-5, with TRBD1 as a possible D gene (5 bases). The germline gives CDR1 LGHNT, CDR2 FRNRAP. The CDR3 covers 16 residues. V was trimmed by 1 base and J by 1 base, leaving 13 bases between them. The CDR3, as DNA: TGTGCTAGTGGTTTGGGAATTACGGACATCCAAGAGACCCAGTACTTC. Amino acid sequence: CASGLGITDIQETQYF.

The chain combines TRBV7-8 with TRBJ2-7; 9 nucleotides line up with TRBD1. The J segment lost 1 base and the V segment lost 5 bases, leaving 18 bases of the junction unmatched. CDR3 size: 19 residues. CDR1 and CDR2 (germline): SGHVS, FQNEAQ. In DNA, the CDR3 is TGTGCCAGCAGCGACAGGGGGGGGCGTGGGGCTAGTCCTTCCTACGAGCAGTACTTC. Its translation: CASSDRGGRGASPSYEQYF. The full variable domain, its missing parts supplied by reference TRBV7-8 and TRBJ2-7, is GAGVSQSPRYKVAKRGQDVALRCDPISGHVSLFWYQQALGQGPEFLTYFQNEAQLDKSGLPSDRFFAERPEGSVSTLKIQRTQQEDSAVYLCASSDRGGRGASPSYEQYFGPGTRLTVT.

CDR3 loop: CASSLAVYSNQPQHF. CDR3 DNA: TGTGCCAGCAGCTTAGCAGTCTATAGCAATCAGCCCCAGCATTTT. V is TRBV7-2 and J is TRBJ1-5; D gene uncertain. Deletions cut 0 bases from V and 0 bases from J, with 6 bases between. Germline loops: CDR1 SGHTA, CDR2 FQGNSA. CDR3 length: 15 amino acids.

The V and J genes are TRBV25-1 and TRBJ1-5, with D possibly being TRBD1 (6 bases). This CDR3 comprises 14 residues. Germline values: CDR1 MGHDK, CDR2 SYGVNS. V gave up 5 bases and J gave up 2 bases, with 10 bases separating them. Here the CDR3 reads CASSQWTGNQPQHF. CDR3 bases: TGTGCCAGCAGTCAATGGACAGGCAATCAGCCCCAGCATTTT.

The rearrangement uses TRBV7-6 and TRBJ2-2, with 9 bases aligning to TRBD2. In germline, CDR1 is SGHVS, CDR2 FNYEAQ. The CDR3 covers 15 residues. J gave up 6 bases and V 0 bases, and 2 bases lay outside the gene matches. This chain's CDR3 is CASSLATSGAGELFF. The CDR3 DNA follows: TGTGCCAGCAGCTTAGCGACTAGCGGAGCCGGGGAGCTGTTTTTT.

This chain joins TRBV18 and TRBJ2-5, with D perhaps TRBD1 (6 bases). CDR1 KGHSH and CDR2 LQKENI come from the germline V gene. The V end was cut by 4 bases, the J end by 1 base, with 13 bases between. This CDR3 is built from 15 residues. The CDR3 region is CASSRLDRPQETQYF. CDR3 DNA: TGTGCCAGCTCACGCCTCGACAGGCCCCAAGAGACCCAGTACTTC.

The count of this clone is one. V is TRBV19 and J is TRBJ2-2, with D perhaps matching TRBD2 (5 bases). Trimming left V 0 bases short and J 0 bases short, with 11 bases between. Germline CDR1 and CDR2: LNHDA and SQIVND (reference sequence). This CDR3 is 17 amino acids long. This chain's CDR3 is CASSIDLELANTGELFF. The DNA of the CDR3 is TGTGCCAGTAGTATAGATCTCGAACTAGCGAACACCGGGGAGCTGTTTTTT.

V usage is TRBV2 and J usage is TRBJ1-5; TRBD1 aligns across 8 bases. V lost 3 bases to trimming and J lost 7 bases; unmatched junction nucleotides: 8. The V gene's germline CDR1 is SNHLY and CDR2 FYNNEI. CDR3 length equals 15 residues. CDR3 sequence reads: CASSDLDRVWQPQHF. CDR3 DNA sequence: TGTGCCAGCAGTGACCTGGACAGGGTTTGGCAGCCCCAGCATTTT.

This clone showed up just a few times. V gene TRBV9 combines with J gene TRBJ2-7, with 8 bases matching TRBD2. With 4 bases clipped from V and 3 bases from J, the junction kept 12 bases outside the gene matches. This CDR3 spans 16 amino acids. Germline V gene data show CDR1 as SGDLS and CDR2 as YYNGEE. Here the CDR3 reads CASSSGLAGAGYEQYF. The CDR3 nucleotides are TGTGCCAGCAGCTCAGGACTAGCAGGAGCGGGCTACGAGCAGTACTTC. The entire variable domain, with the rest obtained from reference TRBV9 and TRBJ2-7, is as follows: DSGVTQTPKHLITATGQRVTLRCSPRSGDLSVYWYQQSLDQGLQFLIQYYNGEERAKGNILERFSAQQFPDLHSELNLSSLELGDSALYFCASSSGLAGAGYEQYFGPGTRLTVT.

Notes on this clone: Lacking the conserved final phenylalanine or tryptophan, this CDR3 likely reflects a read error. No DNA is shown, since the ends of the CDR3 on it are uncertain; the CDR3 is the one TCRdb lists. The chain links TRBV23-1 to TRBJ1-1; the DNA was not used to check the table's D call, TRBD1. TRBV23-1 is recorded as an ORF, its role being uncertain. The CDR3 totals 12 residues, both ends included. CDR3 loop: CASSQPRQVPKP.

The chain recombines TRBV6-5 with TRBJ2-7; tentatively, D is TRBD2 (6 bases). V was shortened by 0 bases and J by 1 base, with 10 bases between the two germline ends. Germline CDR1 MNHEY, CDR2 SVGAGI. There are 15 residues in the CDR3. CDR3 bases: TGTGCCAGCAGTTACTCGATCGGGGGATCCTACGAGCAGTACTTC. This encodes CASSYSIGGSYEQYF.

J is TRBJ2-1 and V is TRBV9; 9 positions agree with TRBD2. This CDR3 is 15 amino acids long. Germline loops: CDR1 SGDLS, CDR2 YYNGEE. The V gene end was trimmed by 3 bases and the J gene end by 0 bases; junction bases not matched to a gene: 1. CDR3 coding DNA: TGTGCCAGCAGCGGGCGGGGGGGCTCCTACAATGAGCAGTTCTTC. Encoded protein: CASSGRGGSYNEQFF. The whole variable domain, filled in from reference TRBV9 and TRBJ2-1, reads DSGVTQTPKHLITATGQRVTLRCSPRSGDLSVYWYQQSLDQGLQFLIQYYNGEERAKGNILERFSAQQFPDLHSELNLSSLELGDSALYFCASSGRGGSYNEQFFGPGTRLTVL.

V is TRBV9 and J is TRBJ2-3, with 11 bases lining up with TRBD2. The CDR3 runs to 15 residues. Trimming removed 0 bases from V and 6 bases from J; junction bases left unmatched: 3. CDR1 SGDLS and CDR2 YYNGEE come from the germline V gene. Here the CDR3 reads CASSVARLAGDTQYF. The CDR3 DNA reads TGTGCCAGCAGCGTAGCTAGACTAGCGGGGGATACGCAGTATTTT.

The chain links TRBV4-3 to TRBJ1-1; tentatively, D is TRBD1 (6 bases). V was shortened by 1 base and J by 3 bases, with 9 bases between the two germline ends. The CDR3 covers 14 residues. Germline V lookup: CDR1 LGHNA, CDR2 YSLEER. CDR3 region: CASSQGQGYTEAFF. The CDR3 region has the DNA TGCGCCAGCAGCCAAGGGCAGGGGTACACTGAAGCTTTCTTT.

This rearrangement joins TRBV28 to TRBJ2-3; 10 bases line up with TRBD2. The CDR3 has 17 residues. Germline V gene sequence: CDR1 MDHEN, CDR2 SYDVKM. The V and J ends lost 2 bases and 2 bases, in that order; junction bases with no gene match: 7. CDR3 protein: CASSLARTSGNTDTQYF. As DNA, the CDR3 is TGTGCCAGCAGTTTAGCTAGGACTAGCGGAAACACAGATACGCAGTATTTT.

The rearrangement uses TRBV23-1 and TRBJ1-1, with D possibly being TRBD1 (5 bases). TRBV23-1 is an ORF for which the function is uncertain. V was pared by 11 bases and J by 1 base, with 14 bases between. This CDR3 region has 13 residues. As DNA, the CDR3 is TGCGCCCGAGCAGGGCCGACGAACACTGAAGCTTTCTTT. Residues: CARAGPTNTEAFF.

J is TRBJ2-7 and V is TRBV7-9, with D tentatively TRBD2 (6 bases). Germline CDR1 SEHNR, CDR2 FQNEAQ (reference sequence). V was cut by 0 bases and J by 6 bases, with 9 bases left in between. The CDR3 runs 13 residues. The CDR3 DNA sequence: TGTGCCAGCAGCTTAGCGTCGGGAGCCGAGCAGTACTTC. Translated, it gives CASSLASGAEQYF.

The rearrangement links TRBV10-3 to TRBJ1-1, with 7 bases fitting TRBD1. The V gene's germline CDR1 is ENHRY and CDR2 SYGVKD. This CDR3 spans 16 amino acids. V trimming: 2 bases; J trimming: 5 bases; junction bases outside the gene matches: 11. CDR3 coding DNA: TGTGCCATCAGTGAGGGGACAGCGATAGGAGAAACTGAAGCTTTCTTT. It codes for CAISEGTAIGETEAFF.

The genes are TRBV27 and TRBJ1-4; the D gene is possibly TRBD1 (6 bases). Trimming stripped 6 bases from V and 8 bases from J, with 16 bases between. The CDR3 runs to 14 residues. Germline V gives CDR1 MNHEY, CDR2 SMNVEV (reference sequence). CDR3 in DNA: TGTGCCAGCAGCCTCCGAGGGGGTGTCGAAAAACTGTTTTTT. This gives the protein CASSLRGGVEKLFF.

The rearrangement joins TRBV10-2 to TRBJ2-5; D uncertain. Trimming shortened V by 4 bases and J by 1 base, and 13 bases separated the two germline ends. This CDR3 has 15 residues. Germline loops: CDR1 WSHSY, CDR2 SAAADI. The CDR3 spells CASSVFARPQETQYF. Written as DNA, the CDR3 is TGCGCCAGCAGTGTTTTCGCGCGGCCCCAAGAGACCCAGTACTTC.

V gene TRBV10-3 combines with J gene TRBJ2-1, with 7 bases that match TRBD2. Germline CDR1 ENHRY, CDR2 SYGVKD. CDR3 length: 13 residues. V was clipped by 4 bases and J by 3 bases; unmatched bases: 0. Written as DNA, the CDR3 is TGTGCCATCAGTGGGGACTACTACAATGAGCAGTTCTTC. The encoded protein is CAISGDYYNEQFF.

V usage is TRBV6-5 and J usage is TRBJ2-3; D possibly corresponds to TRBD2 (6 bases). The germline V gene encodes CDR1 MNHEY and CDR2 SVGAGI. The CDR3 contains 15 residues. Trimming stripped 0 bases from V and 2 bases from J, with 9 bases between. The CDR3 bases are TGTGCCAGCAGTTACTCGGAGGGACCCACAGATACGCAGTATTTT. This translates into CASSYSEGPTDTQYF.

The chain employs TRBV2 and TRBJ1-1; unclear D gene. V dropped 4 bases and J dropped 0 bases, with 12 bases sitting between them. The germline CDR1 and CDR2 sequences are SNHLY and FYNNEI. CDR3 length: 15 amino acids. In nucleotides, the CDR3 is TGTGCCAGCAGTGTTGGCAGGTACATGAACACTGAAGCTTTCTTT. It codes for CASSVGRYMNTEAFF.